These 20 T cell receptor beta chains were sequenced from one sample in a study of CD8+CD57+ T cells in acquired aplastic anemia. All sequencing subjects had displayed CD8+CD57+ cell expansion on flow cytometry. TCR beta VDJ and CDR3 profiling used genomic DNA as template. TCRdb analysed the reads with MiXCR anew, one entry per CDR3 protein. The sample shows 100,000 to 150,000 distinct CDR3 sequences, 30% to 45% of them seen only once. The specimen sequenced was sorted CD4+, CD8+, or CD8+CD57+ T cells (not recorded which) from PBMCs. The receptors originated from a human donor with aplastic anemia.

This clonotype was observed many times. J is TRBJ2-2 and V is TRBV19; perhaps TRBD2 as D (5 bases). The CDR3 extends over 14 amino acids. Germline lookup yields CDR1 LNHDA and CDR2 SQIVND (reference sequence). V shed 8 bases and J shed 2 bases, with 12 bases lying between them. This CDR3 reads CASSPTINTGELFF. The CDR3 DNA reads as TGTGCCAGTTCTCCGACTATTAACACCGGGGAGCTGTTTTTT.

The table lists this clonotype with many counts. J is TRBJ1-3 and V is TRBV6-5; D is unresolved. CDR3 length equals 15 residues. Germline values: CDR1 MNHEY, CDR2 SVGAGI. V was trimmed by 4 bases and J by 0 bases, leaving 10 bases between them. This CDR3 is CASSFLPVSGNTIYF. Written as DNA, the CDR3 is TGTGCCAGCAGTTTCCTTCCAGTCTCTGGAAACACCATATATTTT.

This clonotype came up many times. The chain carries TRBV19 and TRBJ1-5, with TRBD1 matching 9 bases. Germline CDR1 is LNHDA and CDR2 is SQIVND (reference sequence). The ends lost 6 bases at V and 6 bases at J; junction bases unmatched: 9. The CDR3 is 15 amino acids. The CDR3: CASSPGQGPGQPQHF. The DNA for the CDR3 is TGTGCCAGTAGCCCCGGACAGGGGCCAGGTCAGCCCCAGCATTTT.

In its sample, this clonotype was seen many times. CDR3 sequence reads: CASSYGGTGNTIYF. The CDR3 DNA reads as TGTGCCAGCAGTTACGGGGGGACTGGAAACACCATATATTTT. The rearrangement joins TRBV6-5 to TRBJ1-3; tentative D call: TRBD1 (5 bases). The germline CDR1 and CDR2 sequences are MNHEY and SVGAGI. The V and J ends lost 2 bases and 2 bases respectively, with 7 bases between them. There are 14 residues in the CDR3.

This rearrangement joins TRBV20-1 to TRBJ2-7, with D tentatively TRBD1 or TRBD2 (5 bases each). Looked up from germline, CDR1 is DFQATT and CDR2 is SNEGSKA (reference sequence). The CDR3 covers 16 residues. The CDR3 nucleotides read TGCAGCGCTAGGGACCCGGGACCGCCACTAATTTACGAGCAGTACGTC. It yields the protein CSARDPGPPLIYEQYV.

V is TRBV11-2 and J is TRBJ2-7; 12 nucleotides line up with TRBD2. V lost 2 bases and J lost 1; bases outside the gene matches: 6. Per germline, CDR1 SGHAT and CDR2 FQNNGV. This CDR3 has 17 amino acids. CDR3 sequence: CASSLTSGGTGSYEQYF. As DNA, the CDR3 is TGTGCCAGCAGCTTAACTAGCGGGGGGACGGGGTCCTACGAGCAGTACTTC.

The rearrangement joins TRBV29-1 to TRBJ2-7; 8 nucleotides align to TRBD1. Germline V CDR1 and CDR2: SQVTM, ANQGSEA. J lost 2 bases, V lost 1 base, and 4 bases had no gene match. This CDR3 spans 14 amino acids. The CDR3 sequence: CSVEVGRGPYEQYF. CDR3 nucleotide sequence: TGCAGCGTTGAAGTCGGCAGGGGGCCCTACGAGCAGTACTTC.

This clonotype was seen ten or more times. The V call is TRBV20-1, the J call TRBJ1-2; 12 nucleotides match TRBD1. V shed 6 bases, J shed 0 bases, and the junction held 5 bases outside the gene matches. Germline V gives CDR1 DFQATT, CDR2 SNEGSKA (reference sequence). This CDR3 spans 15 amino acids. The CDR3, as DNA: TGCAGTGCCCTGGGACAGGGGGCTTCTAACTATGGCTACACCTTC. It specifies CSALGQGASNYGYTF.

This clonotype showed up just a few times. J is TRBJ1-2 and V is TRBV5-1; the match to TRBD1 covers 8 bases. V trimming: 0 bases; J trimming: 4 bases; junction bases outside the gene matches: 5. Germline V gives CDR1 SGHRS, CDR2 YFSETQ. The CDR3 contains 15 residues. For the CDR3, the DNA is TGCGCCAGCAGCTTGGATGGACAGGGCGGCTATGGCTACACCTTC. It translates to CASSLDGQGGYGYTF.

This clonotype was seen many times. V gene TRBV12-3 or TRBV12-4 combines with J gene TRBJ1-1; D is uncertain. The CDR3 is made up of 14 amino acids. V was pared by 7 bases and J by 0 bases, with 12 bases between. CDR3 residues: CASILQRMNTEAFF. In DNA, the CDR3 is TGTGCCAGCATCCTACAGCGCATGAACACTGAAGCTTTCTTT.

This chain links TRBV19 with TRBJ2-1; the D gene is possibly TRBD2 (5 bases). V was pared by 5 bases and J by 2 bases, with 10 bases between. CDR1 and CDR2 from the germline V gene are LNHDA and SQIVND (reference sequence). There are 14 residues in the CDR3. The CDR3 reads CASSGGLPYNEQFF. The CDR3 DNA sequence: TGTGCCAGTAGTGGCGGACTCCCCTACAATGAGCAGTTCTTC.

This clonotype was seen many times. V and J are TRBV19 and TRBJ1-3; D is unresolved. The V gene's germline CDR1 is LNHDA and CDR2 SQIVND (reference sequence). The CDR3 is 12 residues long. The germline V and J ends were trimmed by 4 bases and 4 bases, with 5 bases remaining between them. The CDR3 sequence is CASSTTGNTIYF. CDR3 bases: TGTGCCAGTAGTACTACAGGAAACACCATATATTTT.

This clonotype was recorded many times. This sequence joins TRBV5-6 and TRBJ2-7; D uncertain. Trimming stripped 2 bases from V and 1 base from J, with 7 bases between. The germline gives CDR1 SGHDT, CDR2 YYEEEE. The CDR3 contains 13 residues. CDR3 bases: TGTGCCAGCAGCTTCGGGCGGTCCTACGAGCAGTACTTC. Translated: CASSFGRSYEQYF.

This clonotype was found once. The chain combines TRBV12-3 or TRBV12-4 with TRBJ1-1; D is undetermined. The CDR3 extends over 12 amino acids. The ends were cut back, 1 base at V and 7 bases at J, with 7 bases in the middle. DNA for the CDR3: TGTGCCAGCAGTTTAGTGGCCTTTGAAGCTTTCTTT. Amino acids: CASSLVAFEAFF.

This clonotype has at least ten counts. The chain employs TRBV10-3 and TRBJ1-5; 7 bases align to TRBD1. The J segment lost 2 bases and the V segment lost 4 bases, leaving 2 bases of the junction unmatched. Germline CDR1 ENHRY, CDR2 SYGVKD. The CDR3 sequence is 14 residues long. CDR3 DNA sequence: TGTGCCATCAGTGTAACAGGGGGCAATCAGCCCCAGCATTTT. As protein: CAISVTGGNQPQHF.

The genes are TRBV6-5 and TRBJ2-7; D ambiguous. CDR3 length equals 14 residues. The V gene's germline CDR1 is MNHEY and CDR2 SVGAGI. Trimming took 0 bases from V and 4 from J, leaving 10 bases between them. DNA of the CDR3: TGTGCCAGCAGTTACTCGCTCGGAGCATACGAGCAGTACTTC. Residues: CASSYSLGAYEQYF.

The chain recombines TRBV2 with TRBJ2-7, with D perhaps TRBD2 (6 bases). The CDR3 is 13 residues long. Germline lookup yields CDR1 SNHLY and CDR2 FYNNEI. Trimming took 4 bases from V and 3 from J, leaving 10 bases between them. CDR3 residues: CASSAGRDYEQYF. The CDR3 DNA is TGTGCCAGCAGTGCGGGGCGGGACTACGAGCAGTACTTC.

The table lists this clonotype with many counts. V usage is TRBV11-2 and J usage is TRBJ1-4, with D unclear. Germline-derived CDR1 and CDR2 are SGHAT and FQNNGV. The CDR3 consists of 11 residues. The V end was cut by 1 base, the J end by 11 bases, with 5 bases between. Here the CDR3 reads CASSLGGKLFF. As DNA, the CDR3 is TGTGCCAGCAGCTTAGGAGGCAAACTGTTTTTT.

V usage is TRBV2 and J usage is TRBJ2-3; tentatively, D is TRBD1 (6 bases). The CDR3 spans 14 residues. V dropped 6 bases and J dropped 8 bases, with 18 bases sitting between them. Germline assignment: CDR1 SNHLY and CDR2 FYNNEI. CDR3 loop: CASSHRQAPGTQYF. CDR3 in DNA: TGTGCCAGCAGCCATCGACAGGCCCCGGGTACGCAGTATTTT.

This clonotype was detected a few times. The CDR3 is CASSSRTGYTF. DNA of the CDR3: TGTGCCAGCAGCTCCAGGACAGGCTACACCTTC. The chain recombines TRBV7-2 with TRBJ1-2; tentative D call: TRBD1 (5 bases). The CDR3 runs to 11 residues. V dropped 4 bases and J dropped 8 bases, with 8 bases sitting between them. Looked up from germline, CDR1 is SGHTA and CDR2 is FQGNSA.